The source of this TCR beta chain is a study of beta chain features in type 1 diabetes. Broader study findings: TCRB CDR3s were moderately but significantly shorter in Type 1 diabetes patients in all four CD4+ subsets. Comparison showed that naive, central memory and Treg TCRB repertoires appeared more similar among patients than among healthy donors.

The CDR3 has 13 amino acids. Per the germline V gene, CDR1 is GTSNPN and CDR2 is SVGIG (reference sequence). Trimming cost V 0 bases and J 2 bases, with 7 bases left between them. The investigators reverse transcribed all of the isolated RNA, so they sequenced expressed TCRB transcripts. The data were produced by immunoSEQ multiplex PCR, yet TCRdb's version contains in-frame clones alone and is incomplete. Of just over 600,000 clones listed, less than 20% were seen once; the top ten hold about 0.093%. Every donor provided one heparinised blood draw, which averaged about 120 mL. A note on this clone: Antigen unknown.

The specimen sequenced was naive CD4+ T cells from blood. The clonotype comes from a man in his late teens or twenties in good health. V is TRBV30 and J is TRBJ2-5, with D unresolved. This chain's CDR3 is CAWSVHGQETQYF. CDR3 DNA sequence: TGTGCCTGGAGTGTACACGGGCAAGAGACCCAGTACTTC.